These T cell receptor beta chains were read from a single sample in a study of blood T cells in healthy people across ages. Via MiXCR, TCRdb re-called the 5' RACE reads, giving one row per CDR3 protein. The table lists some 1.6 million distinct CDR3 sequences, around 35% of them singletons. Material for sequencing was blood. The origin of the receptors is a woman in her thirties in good health. Each CDR3 is given with its conserved first and last residue. The D gene is left open where the match is weak. Clone size is given for some rows only: seen once, a few or many times, or a class if the clone is expanded.

J	size	D	V	DNA	CDR3
TRBJ2-5	many	NA	TRBV6-6	TGTGCCAGCAGTCGGGACGCCCAAGAGACCCAGTACTTC	CASSRDAQETQYF
TRBJ2-7	many	TRBD1	TRBV10-3	TGTGCCATCAGTCGACAGGGGAACCACGAGCAGTACTTC	CAISRQGNHEQYF
TRBJ2-7	NA	TRBD1	TRBV11-1	TGTGCCAGCAGCTCTGGGGTAGGGGACAGCTTAACCTACGAGCAGTACTTC	CASSSGVGDSLTYEQYF
TRBJ1-1	many	NA	TRBV29-1	TGCAGCGTTGTGGGAGGTGAGGCTTTCTTT	CSVVGGEAFF
TRBJ2-7	many	NA	TRBV5-1	TGTGCCAGCAGCTTAGAAGGCGGCTTATCCTACGAGCAGTACTTC	CASSLEGGLSYEQYF
TRBJ2-3	once	NA	TRBV6-5	TGTGCCAGCAGTTACATAGCGCCCACAGATACGCAGTATTTT	CASSYIAPTDTQYF
TRBJ2-1	NA	TRBD2	TRBV6-1	TGTGCCAGCAGTGAACTAGGACTAGCGGGAGTTGAGCAGTTCTTC	CASSELGLAGVEQFF
TRBJ2-7	NA	TRBD2	TRBV10-3	TGTGCCATCAGGGGAAACGGGGGGGCCTACGAGCAGTACTTC	CAIRGNGGAYEQYF
TRBJ2-7	many	NA	TRBV12-3/TRBV12-4	TGTGCCAGCTCACCAAGGGGTGAGCAGTACTTC	CASSPRGEQYF
TRBJ2-7	few	TRBD2	TRBV15	TGTGCCACCAGTGCGGGGGACTACGAGCAGTACTTC	CATSAGDYEQYF
TRBJ2-5	few	TRBD2	TRBV23-1	TGCGCCAGCAGTGAGGGACTAGCGGAACCCCTGGAGCAGTACTTC	CASSEGLAEPLEQYF
TRBJ2-1	NA	NA	TRBV7-9	TGTGCCAGCAGCTTAGTATCCGGGTGGGGCGCTAGGACCTACAATGAGCAGTTCTTC	CASSLVSGWGARTYNEQFF
TRBJ2-5	NA	NA	TRBV4-1	TGCGCCAGCAGCCAATCGTTGGTTGGGGAGACCCAGTACTTC	CASSQSLVGETQYF
TRBJ1-2	NA	NA	TRBV29-1	TGCAGCGTAGGGCAGATGGACTATGGCTACACCTTC	CSVGQMDYGYTF
TRBJ1-1	NA	NA	TRBV29-1	TGCAGCGTTTCCCCCCCAGGCAGGAACACTGAAGCTTTCTTT	CSVSPPGRNTEAFF
TRBJ2-4	NA	NA	TRBV11-3	TGTGCCAGCAGCTTAGGCCCCCAGATAAACAGAGAGATACTAGCCAAAAACATTCAGTACTTC	CASSLGPQINREILAKNIQYF
TRBJ1-2	few	NA	TRBV4-2	TGTGCCAGCAGCCCCAAACCGGCCACAGGCTATGGCTACACCTTC	CASSPKPATGYGYTF